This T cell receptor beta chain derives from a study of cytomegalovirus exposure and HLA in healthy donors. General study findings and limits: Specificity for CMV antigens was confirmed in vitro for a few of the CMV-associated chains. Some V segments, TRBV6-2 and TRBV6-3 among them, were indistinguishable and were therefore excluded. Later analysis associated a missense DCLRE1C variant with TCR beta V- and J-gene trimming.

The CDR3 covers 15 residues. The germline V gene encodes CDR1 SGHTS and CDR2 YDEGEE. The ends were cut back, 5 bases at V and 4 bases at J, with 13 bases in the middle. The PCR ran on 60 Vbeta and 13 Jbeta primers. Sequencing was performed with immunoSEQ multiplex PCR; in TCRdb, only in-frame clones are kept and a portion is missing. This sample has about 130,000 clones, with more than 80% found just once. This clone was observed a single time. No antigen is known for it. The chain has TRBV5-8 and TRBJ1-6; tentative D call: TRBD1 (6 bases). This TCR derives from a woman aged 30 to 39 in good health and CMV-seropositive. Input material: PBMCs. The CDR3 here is CASRIQGPYNSPLHF. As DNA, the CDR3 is TGTGCCAGCAGAATACAGGGTCCGTATAATTCACCCCTCCACTTT.